A single TCR beta chain is shown here with its context. Its target is unknown. Unique molecular identifiers featured in how the TCRbeta library was prepared. MiXCR, run by TCRdb on the PCR reads, gives a single entry per CDR3 protein. Here the sample spans roughly 350,000 distinct CDR3 sequences, under 20% being singletons. The CDR3 is 14 residues long. Germline loops: CDR1 SGHTA, CDR2 FQGTGA. Trimming cost V 4 bases and J 2 bases, with 10 bases left between them. The sample is drawn from a study of T-cell reconstitution after alpha-beta-depleted transplantation in children. Study-wide findings and caveats: The origin of high day-60 TCRbeta diversity in some patients lay in surviving recipient T cells and thymic progenitors. Where alpha-beta T cells came from about two months after transplant was reportedly several hundred expanded graft clones. Newly made T cells mostly supplied T-cell counts and diversity one year after transplant.

Source: PBMCs, mostly from graft donor cells, taken 360 days after TCRalphabeta/CD19-depleted stem cell transplant. The sequence came from a male patient aged 2 to 9 who had a stem cell transplant for acute lymphoblastic leukemia, so the T cells may come from the graft donor. The genes are TRBV7-3 and TRBJ2-3; tentative D call: TRBD2 (5 bases). CDR3 DNA sequence: TGTGCCAGCAGCTCCTGGGGAGCCACAGATACGCAGTATTTT. Translation gives CASSSWGATDTQYF.